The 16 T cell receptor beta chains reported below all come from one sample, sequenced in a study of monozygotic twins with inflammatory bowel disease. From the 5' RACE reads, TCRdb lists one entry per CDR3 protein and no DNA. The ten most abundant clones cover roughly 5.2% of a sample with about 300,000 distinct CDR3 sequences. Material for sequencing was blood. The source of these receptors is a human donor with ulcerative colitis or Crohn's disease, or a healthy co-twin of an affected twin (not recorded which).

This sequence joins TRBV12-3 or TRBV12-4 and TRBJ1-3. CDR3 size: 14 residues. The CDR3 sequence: CASRTQNSGNTIYF.

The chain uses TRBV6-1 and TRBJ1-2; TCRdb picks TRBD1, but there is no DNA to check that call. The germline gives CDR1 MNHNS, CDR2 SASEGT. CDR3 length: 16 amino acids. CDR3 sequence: CASTPGGRHRGYGYTF.

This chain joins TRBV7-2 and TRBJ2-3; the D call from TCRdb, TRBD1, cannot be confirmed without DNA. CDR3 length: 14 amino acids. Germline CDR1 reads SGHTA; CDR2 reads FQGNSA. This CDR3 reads CASSQDTGADTQYF.

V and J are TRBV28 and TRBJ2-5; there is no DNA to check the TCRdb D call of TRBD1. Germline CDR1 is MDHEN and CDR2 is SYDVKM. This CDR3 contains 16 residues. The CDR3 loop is CASSLSRDRVLETQYF.

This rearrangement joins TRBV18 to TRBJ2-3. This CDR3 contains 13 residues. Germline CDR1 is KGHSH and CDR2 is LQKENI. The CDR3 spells CASSPPSTDTQYF.

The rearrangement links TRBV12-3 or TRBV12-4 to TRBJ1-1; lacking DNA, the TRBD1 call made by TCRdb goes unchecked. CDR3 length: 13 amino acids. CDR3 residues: CASSETGARGAFF.

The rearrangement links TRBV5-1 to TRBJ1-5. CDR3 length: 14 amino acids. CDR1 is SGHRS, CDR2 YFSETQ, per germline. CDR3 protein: CASSLDGSDQPQHF.

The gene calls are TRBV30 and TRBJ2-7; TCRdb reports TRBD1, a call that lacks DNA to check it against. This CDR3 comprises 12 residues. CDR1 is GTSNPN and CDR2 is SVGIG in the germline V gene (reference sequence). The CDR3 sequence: CAWARGFYEQYF.

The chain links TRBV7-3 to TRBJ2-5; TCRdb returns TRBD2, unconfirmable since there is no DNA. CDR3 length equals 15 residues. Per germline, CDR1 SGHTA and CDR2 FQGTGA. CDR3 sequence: CASSLRASGEGTQYF.

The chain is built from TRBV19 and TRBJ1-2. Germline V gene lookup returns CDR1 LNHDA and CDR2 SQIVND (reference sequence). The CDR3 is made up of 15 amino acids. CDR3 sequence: CASSQEHSSNYGYTF.

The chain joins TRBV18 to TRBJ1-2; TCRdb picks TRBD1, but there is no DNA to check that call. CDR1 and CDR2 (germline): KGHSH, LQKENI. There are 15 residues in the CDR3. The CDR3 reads CASSSLDRTNYGYTF.

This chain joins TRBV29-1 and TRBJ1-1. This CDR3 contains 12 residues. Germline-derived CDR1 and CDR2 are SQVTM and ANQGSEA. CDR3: CSVIDEPSEAFF.

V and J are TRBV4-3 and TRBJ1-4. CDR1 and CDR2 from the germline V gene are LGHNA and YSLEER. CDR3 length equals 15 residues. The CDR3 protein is CASSQEGSHNEKLFF.

CDR3 residues: CASSTWTEYNEQFF. V and J are TRBV4-3 and TRBJ2-1. Germline V gene sequence: CDR1 LGHNA, CDR2 YSLEER. The CDR3 covers 14 residues.

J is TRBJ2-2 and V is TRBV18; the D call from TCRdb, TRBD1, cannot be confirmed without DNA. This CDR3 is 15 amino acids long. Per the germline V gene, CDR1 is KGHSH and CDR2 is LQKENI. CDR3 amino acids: CASSPTDRSIGELFF.

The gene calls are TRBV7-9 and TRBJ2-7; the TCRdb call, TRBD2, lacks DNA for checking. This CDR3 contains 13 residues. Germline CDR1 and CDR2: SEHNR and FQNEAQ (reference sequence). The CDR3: CASSPTREHEQYF. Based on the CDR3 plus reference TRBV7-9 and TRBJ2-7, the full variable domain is DTGVSQNPRHKITKRGQNVTFRCDPISEHNRLYWYRQTLGQGPEFLTYFQNEAQLEKSRLLSDRFSAERPKGSFSTLEIQRTEQGDSAMYLCASSPTREHEQYFGPGTRLTVT.